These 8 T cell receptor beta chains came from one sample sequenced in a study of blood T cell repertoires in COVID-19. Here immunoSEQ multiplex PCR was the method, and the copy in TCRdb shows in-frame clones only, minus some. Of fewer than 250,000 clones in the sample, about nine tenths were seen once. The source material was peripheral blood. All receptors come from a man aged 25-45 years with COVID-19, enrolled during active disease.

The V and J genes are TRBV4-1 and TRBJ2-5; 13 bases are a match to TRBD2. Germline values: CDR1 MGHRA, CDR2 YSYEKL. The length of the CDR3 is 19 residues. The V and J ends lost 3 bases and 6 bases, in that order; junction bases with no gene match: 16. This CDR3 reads CASSHPIWETSGGWKTQYF. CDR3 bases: TGCGCCAGCAGCCATCCCATCTGGGAGACTAGCGGGGGGTGGAAGACCCAGTACTTC.

CDR3 in DNA: TGTGCCAGCAGCCAACCAGGGGGAGGCTATGGCTACACCTTC. As protein: CASSQPGGGYGYTF. This chain uses TRBV3-1 (or the pseudogene TRBV3-2) with TRBJ1-2, with 7 nucleotides matching TRBD1. Germline V gene sequence: CDR1 LGHDT, CDR2 YNNKEL (reference sequence). Germline trimming cut 2 bases from V and 4 bases from J; bases unmatched to any gene: 4. The CDR3 covers 14 residues.

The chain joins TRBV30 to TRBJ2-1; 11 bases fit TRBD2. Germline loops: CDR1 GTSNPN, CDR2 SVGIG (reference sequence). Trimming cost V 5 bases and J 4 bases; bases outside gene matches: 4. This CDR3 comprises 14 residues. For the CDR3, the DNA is TGTGCCTGGTATCTAGCGGGGGGATACAATGAGCAGTTCTTC. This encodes CAWYLAGGYNEQFF.

This CDR3 reads CASSYSGVAEKLFF. Written as DNA, the CDR3 is TGTGCCAGCAGTTACTCAGGGGTTGCCGAAAAACTGTTTTTT. The chain joins TRBV6-5 to TRBJ1-4; D is possibly TRBD1 (5 bases). V gave up 0 bases and J gave up 8 bases, with 10 bases separating them. The CDR3 sequence is 14 residues long. Germline assignment: CDR1 MNHEY and CDR2 SVGAGI.

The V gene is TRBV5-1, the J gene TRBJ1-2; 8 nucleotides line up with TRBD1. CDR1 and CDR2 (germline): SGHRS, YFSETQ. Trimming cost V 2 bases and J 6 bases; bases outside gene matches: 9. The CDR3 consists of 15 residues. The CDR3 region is CASSLGQGSGDGYTF. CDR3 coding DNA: TGCGCCAGCAGCTTAGGACAGGGTTCTGGAGATGGCTACACCTTC.

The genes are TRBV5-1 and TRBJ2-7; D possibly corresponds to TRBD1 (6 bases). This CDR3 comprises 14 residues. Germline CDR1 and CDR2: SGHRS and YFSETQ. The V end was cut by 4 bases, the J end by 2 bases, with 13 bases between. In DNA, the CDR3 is TGCGCCAGCAGCCCGACAGGCGAAGCCTACGAGCAGTACTTC. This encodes CASSPTGEAYEQYF.

CDR3 bases: TGTGCCAGCAGCGTAGGGGGCGGTTTTTCCTACGAGCAGTACTTC. Translated, it gives CASSVGGGFSYEQYF. The chain employs TRBV9 and TRBJ2-7; D perhaps matches TRBD1 (5 bases). Germline V gene lookup returns CDR1 SGDLS and CDR2 YYNGEE. There are 15 residues in the CDR3. V shed 0 bases and J shed 1 base, with 11 bases lying between them.

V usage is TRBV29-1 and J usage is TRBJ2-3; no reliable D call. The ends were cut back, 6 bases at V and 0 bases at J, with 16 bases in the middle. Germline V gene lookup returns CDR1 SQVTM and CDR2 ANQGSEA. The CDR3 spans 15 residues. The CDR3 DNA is TGCAGCGTCTCTCGCCAGGCCCGCAGCACAGATACGCAGTATTTT. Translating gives CSVSRQARSTDTQYF.